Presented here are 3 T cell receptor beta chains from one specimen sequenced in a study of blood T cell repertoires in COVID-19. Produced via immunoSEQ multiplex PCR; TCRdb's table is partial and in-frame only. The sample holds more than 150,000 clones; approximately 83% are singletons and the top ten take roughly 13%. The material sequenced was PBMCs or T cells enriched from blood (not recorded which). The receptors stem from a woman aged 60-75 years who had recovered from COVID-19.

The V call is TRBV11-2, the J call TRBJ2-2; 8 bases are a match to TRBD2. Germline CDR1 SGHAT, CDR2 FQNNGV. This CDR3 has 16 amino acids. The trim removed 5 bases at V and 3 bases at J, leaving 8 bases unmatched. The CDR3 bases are TGTGCCAGCAGCCGCTCTGTGGGACTAGACACCGGGGAGCTGTTTTTT. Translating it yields CASSRSVGLDTGELFF.

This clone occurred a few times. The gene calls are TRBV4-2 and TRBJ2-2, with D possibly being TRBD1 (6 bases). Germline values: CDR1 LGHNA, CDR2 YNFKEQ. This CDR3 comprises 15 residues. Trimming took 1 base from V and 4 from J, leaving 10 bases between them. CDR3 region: CASSQGFRGTGELFF. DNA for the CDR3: TGTGCCAGCAGCCAAGGGTTCAGGGGCACCGGGGAGCTGTTTTTT.

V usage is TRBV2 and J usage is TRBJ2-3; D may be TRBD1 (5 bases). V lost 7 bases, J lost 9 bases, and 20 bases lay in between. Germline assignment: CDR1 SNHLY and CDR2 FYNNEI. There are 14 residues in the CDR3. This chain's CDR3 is CASKGQAGLGTQYF. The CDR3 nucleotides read TGTGCCAGCAAGGGTCAGGCAGGGCTCGGAACGCAGTATTTT. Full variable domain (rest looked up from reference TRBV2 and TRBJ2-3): EPEVTQTPSHQVTQMGQEVILRCVPISNHLYFYWYRQILGQKVEFLVSFYNNEISEKSEIFDDQFSVERPDGSNFTLKIRSTKLEDSAMYFCASKGQAGLGTQYFGPGTRLTVL.